This TCR beta chain appears in the sequencing data of a study of vaccination and CD4 T cells after COVID-19. V gave up 6 bases and J gave up 3 bases, with 6 bases separating them. The germline gives CDR1 MNHNS, CDR2 SASEGT. This CDR3 is built from 11 residues. Indicated treatment: approximately 9-day PBMC culture with coronavirus spike peptide pools or control peptides (ViraFEST assay). Concerning this clonotype itself: Its antigen is unidentified.

Sequencing of DNA taken from cultured CD4+ T cells relied on the Oncomine TCR Beta short-read assay. A single record per CDR3 protein comes from TCRdb applying MiXCR to the PCR reads. The sample holds 11,000 to 15,000 distinct CDR3 sequences, roughly three fifths seen once. What was sequenced was CD4+ T cells from blood, cultured in vitro. The gene calls are TRBV6-1 and TRBJ2-7; D call uncertain. The source is a human donor who had recovered from COVID-19. CDR3 bases: TGTGCCAGCAGGGACGGCTACGAGCAGTACTTC. Translation: CASRDGYEQYF.